Listed below are T cell receptor beta chains from one sample, sequenced in a study of cytomegalovirus exposure and HLA in healthy donors. Only in-frame clones appear in the TCRdb table, and some are missing; sequencing was by immunoSEQ multiplex PCR. Among roughly 100,000 clones listed, around 80% were seen once. Sequencing used PBMCs. Every receptor here comes from a male donor in good health and CMV-seronegative. CDR3s include the opening cysteine and the closing phenylalanine or tryptophan. Each record gives: clone size, V gene, D gene, J gene, CDR3 DNA, CDR3 protein. D genes are given only for firm matches. A row's size may be missing; if present it is once, few, many or a size class.

>NA|TRBV6-5|TRBD1|TRBJ1-1
TGTGCCAGCATTGGGACAGGGGTTAACACTGAAGCTTTCTTT
CASIGTGVNTEAFF
>NA|TRBV9|NA|TRBJ2-7
TGTGCCAGCAGCGTAGGGCACGGGACCTACGAGCAGTACTTC
CASSVGHGTYEQYF
>NA|TRBV7-9|NA|TRBJ2-1
TGTGCCAGCAGCTTAGAGGGGGAGCAGTTCTTC
CASSLEGEQFF
>NA|TRBV29-1|TRBD2|TRBJ2-3
TGCAGCGTTGAGTATAGACTAGCGGGAGGGCCTTTAAACACAGATACGCAGTATTTT
CSVEYRLAGGPLNTDTQYF
>NA|TRBV13|NA|TRBJ2-7
TGTGCCAGCAGCCCTATTTTAAACGGAGCCGAGCAGTACTTC
CASSPILNGAEQYF
>once|TRBV7-2|TRBD1|TRBJ2-1
TGTGCCAGCAGCTTAAATCAGGGGGCCTCCTACAATGAGCAGTTCTTC
CASSLNQGASYNEQFF
>few|TRBV5-4|TRBD1|TRBJ2-5
TGTGCCAGCAGCTCGCCCCAGACAGGGAAGGAGACCCAGTACTTC
CASSSPQTGKETQYF
>once|TRBV27|NA|TRBJ1-5
TGTGCCAGCAGTTCCCTAGGATTAGGGGGCAATCAGCCCCAGCATTTT
CASSSLGLGGNQPQHF
>NA|TRBV2|NA|TRBJ2-1
TGTGCCAGCAGTGAAGTGGTTGGTAGGAGTGAGCAGTTCTTC
CASSEVVGRSEQFF
>NA|TRBV7-3|NA|TRBJ2-1
TGTGCCAGCAGCCCCGATGCGGCGGGGAATGAGCAGTTCTTC
CASSPDAAGNEQFF
>NA|TRBV19|TRBD2|TRBJ2-7
TGTGCCAGTGCGGGGGACGGGGTCTCCTACGAGCAGTACTTC
CASAGDGVSYEQYF
>NA|TRBV30|TRBD1|TRBJ1-5
TGTGCCTGGAGCGGGACAGGGGGAAGTCAGCCCCAGCATTTT
CAWSGTGGSQPQHF
>NA|TRBV7-8|NA|TRBJ1-2
TGTGCCAGCATACCGACTCGTGACAGAGCTAACTATGGCTACACCTTC
CASIPTRDRANYGYTF
>NA|TRBV6-1|TRBD1|TRBJ2-3
TGTGCCAGCAGTAAAGGGGGCGCACACACAGATACGCAGTATTTT
CASSKGGAHTDTQYF
>once|TRBV27|TRBD1|TRBJ2-3
TGTGCCAGCAGTCAAAGACAGGGGATAACAGATACGCAGTATTTT
CASSQRQGITDTQYF
>NA|TRBV5-5|TRBD2|TRBJ2-1
TGTGCCAGCAGTTTACTGATTCGACTAGCGGGACAAAATGAGCAGTTCTTC
CASSLLIRLAGQNEQFF
>once|TRBV18|NA|TRBJ2-2
TGTGCCAGCTCAGGAGTAGCGAACACCGGGGAGCTGTTTTTT
CASSGVANTGELFF
>NA|TRBV6-5|TRBD1|TRBJ2-2
TGTGCCAGCACGTGGACAGGGGGTTACACCGGGGAGCTGTTTTTT
CASTWTGGYTGELFF
>NA|TRBV11-3|NA|TRBJ2-7
TGTGCCAGCAGCTTAGATCTCGCGAAAGCCTACGAGCAGTACTTC
CASSLDLAKAYEQYF
>NA|TRBV5-4|NA|TRBJ1-5
TGTGCCAGCAGCTTGGATCGGGATCAGCCCCAGCATTTT
CASSLDRDQPQHF
>NA|TRBV5-8|NA|TRBJ1-4
TGTGCCAGCAGCGGCAGGGATTCCTTCGAAAAACTGTTTTTT
CASSGRDSFEKLFF
>NA|TRBV27|NA|TRBJ2-1
TGTGCCAGCAGCCGCCCGGGGTACAATGAGCAGTTCTTC
CASSRPGYNEQFF
>NA|TRBV30|NA|TRBJ2-5
TGTGCCTGGAGTGTAATAGGCGGCTCTACAGAGACCCAGTACTTC
CAWSVIGGSTETQYF
>NA|TRBV15|NA|TRBJ1-1
TGTGCCACCAGCAGAGGGACAGCGAACACTGAAGCTTTCTTT
CATSRGTANTEAFF
>NA|TRBV2|NA|TRBJ2-5
TGTGCCAGCAGTGAAGGTCTTGGGGACACCGGAGAGACCCAGTACTTC
CASSEGLGDTGETQYF
>NA|TRBV6-1|TRBD1|TRBJ2-3
TGTGCCAGCAGTGAAACCACCCCAGGGGGCGGCACAGATACGCAGTATTTT
CASSETTPGGGTDTQYF
>NA|TRBV10-3|TRBD1|TRBJ2-1
TGTGCCATCAGTGAGAGGGCAGGGGGTGGGCACGATGAGCAGTTCTTC
CAISERAGGGHDEQFF
>few|TRBV6-6|TRBD1|TRBJ2-7
TGTGCCAGCAGTTACTCGTCGGGACAGGGCTACGAGCAGTACTTC
CASSYSSGQGYEQYF
>NA|TRBV25-1|TRBD1|TRBJ1-5
TGTGCCAGCAGTCAGACAGGGCAAGGTCAGCCCCAGCATTTT
CASSQTGQGQPQHF
>NA|TRBV7-9|NA|TRBJ2-4
TGTGCCAGCACGGGGCAGGGAGGAGACATTCAGTACTTC
CASTGQGGDIQYF
>NA|TRBV7-3|NA|TRBJ2-2
TGTGCCAGCAGCGCCGCGGTGAACACCGGGGAGCTGTTTTTT
CASSAAVNTGELFF
>NA|TRBV28|NA|TRBJ2-1
TGTGCCAGCAGTCAAGGGGGTGCCTCCTACAATGAGCAGTTCTTC
CASSQGGASYNEQFF
>once|TRBV10-3|NA|TRBJ2-2
TGTGCCTCCGGGGGATCCGGGGAGCTGTTTTTT
CASGGSGELFF
>NA|TRBV7-9|NA|TRBJ1-1
TGTGCCAGCAGCTTAGTGGGGGCCTCGAACACTGAAGCTTTCTTT
CASSLVGASNTEAFF
>NA|TRBV27|NA|TRBJ2-6
TGTGCCAGCGGCCCCAGGGCTGGGGCCAACGTCCTGACTTTC
CASGPRAGANVLTF
>NA|TRBV9|TRBD2|TRBJ2-1
TGTGCCAGCAGCGCTAGCGGGGACTCCTACAATGAGCAGTTCTTC
CASSASGDSYNEQFF
>NA|TRBV9|TRBD2|TRBJ2-2
TGTGCCAGCAGCGTAGATTCTTGGGCTAGCGGGAACACCGGGGAGCTGTTTTTT
CASSVDSWASGNTGELFF
>once|TRBV4-3|TRBD2|TRBJ2-1
TGCGCCAGCAGCGAAAGCGGGAGCTCCTACAATGAGCAGTTCTTC
CASSESGSSYNEQFF
>once|TRBV19|TRBD1|TRBJ2-6
TGTGCCAGTTCGGGACAGATCACTGGGGCCAACGTCCTGACTTTC
CASSGQITGANVLTF
>few|TRBV11-2|NA|TRBJ2-2
TGTGCCAGCAGCCGGACAGGGATGAACCTAGCGGGACGGACCGGGGAGCTGTTTTTT
CASSRTGMNLAGRTGELFF
>NA|TRBV29-1|NA|TRBJ1-5
TGCAGCGTTGGTAAAGGACAGTGTAGCAATCAGCCCCAGCATTTT
CSVGKGQCSNQPQHF
>NA|TRBV7-9|NA|TRBJ2-7
TGTGCCAGCAGCTTAGCTTTAAGGGGCGAGCAGTACTTC
CASSLALRGEQYF
>NA|TRBV6-1|NA|TRBJ1-2
TGTGCCAGCACGTTCCCCGGGAGATCTAACTATGGCTACACCTTC
CASTFPGRSNYGYTF
>NA|TRBV19|TRBD1|TRBJ2-5
TGTGCCAGTACACCAGGGGACAGGGGAGACGAGACCCAGTACTTC
CASTPGDRGDETQYF
>once|TRBV23-1|NA|TRBJ1-1
TGCGCCGGAGAAAAACACGAAGGCACTGAAGCTTTCTTT
CAGEKHEGTEAFF
>NA|TRBV11-2|NA|TRBJ1-5
TGTGCCAGCAGCTTAACAAGTACCAATCAGCCCCAGCATTTT
CASSLTSTNQPQHF
>once|TRBV18|TRBD1|TRBJ2-5
TGTGCCAGCTCACCCACCGGGACAGGGACCCGAGAGACCCAGTACTTC
CASSPTGTGTRETQYF
>few|TRBV6-5|NA|TRBJ1-1
TGTGCCAACAGGATTTTGATAGCCACTGAAGCTTTCTTT
CANRILIATEAFF
>NA|TRBV6-1|TRBD2|TRBJ2-1
TGTGCCAGCAGTGAAGCCAGGCCTAGCGGAGCCCCTAGAGAGCAGTTCTTC
CASSEARPSGAPREQFF
>NA|TRBV7-8|NA|TRBJ1-2
TGTGCCAGCAGCTTGGGAGGAGATGGCTACACCTTC
CASSLGGDGYTF
>NA|TRBV7-9|NA|TRBJ2-7
TGTTCCAGCAGTCAGGATACTGGCCCCGAGCAGTACTTC
CSSSQDTGPEQYF
>NA|TRBV10-3|NA|TRBJ1-4
TGTGCCATCAGTGAGGGAGGGGCCTCCCGTGAAAAACTGTTTTTT
CAISEGGASREKLFF
>NA|TRBV10-1|TRBD1|TRBJ1-5
TGCGCCAGCAGAACTCCGGGACAGAGAGATCCTCAGCCCCAGCATTTT
CASRTPGQRDPQPQHF
>NA|TRBV30|NA|TRBJ1-1
TGTGCCTGGAACGCTCGACGGAGCGAAGCTTTCTTT
CAWNARRSEAFF
>NA|TRBV2|NA|TRBJ1-1
TGTGCCAGCAGATCACGGGGGACTTTTCCCTCGAACACTGAAGCTTTCTTT
CASRSRGTFPSNTEAFF
>NA|TRBV6-1|TRBD1|TRBJ2-7
TGTGCCAGCGGACTCTTCGGGACAGAGGGGTCCGAGCAGTACTTC
CASGLFGTEGSEQYF
>NA|TRBV2|TRBD2|TRBJ2-3
TGTGCCAGCAGTGATGCTAGCGGGAAGTACACAGATACGCAGTATTTT
CASSDASGKYTDTQYF
>NA|TRBV27|TRBD1|TRBJ1-2
TGTGCCAGCAGTTTATCATGGACAGGGGGTAACTATGGCTACACCTTC
CASSLSWTGGNYGYTF